This T cell receptor (beta chain) was sequenced during a study of T cell responses to AZD1222 COVID-19 vaccine (dated by TCRdb to 2020 to 2022). For context, the study as a whole: AZD1222 recipients whose second dose came at about 4 weeks and those whose second dose came at about 12 weeks were combined into one group, since spike-specific TCR depth and breadth did not differ between the two schedules. TCR sequencing was performed for 230 to 250 trial participants, of whom about 210 were given two doses of AZD1222 and approximately 26 were given two doses of MenACWY control vaccine. Trial participants were enrolled by age into 18-55, 56-69 and 70-plus year subgroups, with about 150, 27 and 61 TCR-sequenced participants respectively. Findings and caveats that apply to the study as a whole: After two AZD1222 doses, spike-specific TCR breadth and depth were significantly higher than at day 0 and than in MenACWY recipients. Epitopes outside the regions mutated in the B.1.351 and B.1.1.7 variants were reportedly recognized by nearly half of the unique spike-specific TCRs. Because no day 14 peak-response samples were available, repertoires were characterized only after the peak T cell response. The 56-69-year group was small, and its depth increase did not reach significance, likely because of low power. Most participants were white British and females outnumbered males, and the authors suggested that clonal diversity may have been underestimated. Only five to seven AZD1222 recipients were SARS-CoV-2 seropositive at baseline, limiting conclusions about previously exposed vaccinees. The vaccine-associated CD4 TCRs covered the entire spike protein, and the dominant responses fell in regions 160-218 and 743-854.

Note on this clone: It has no known antigen specificity. Base qualities are not provided; no much larger clone lies one nucleotide away.

The CDR3 regions of human TCRbeta chains were subjected to immunosequencing. The paper's processing steps were these. TCRs in the repertoires were compared against a reference library of SARS-CoV-2-specific TCRs that had been generated with the MIRA antigen-specificity platform. Breadth meant the fraction of unique TCRs that were SARS-CoV-2-associated, whereas depth meant the fraction of total T cells that were SARS-CoV-2-associated. Each spike-specific TCR was assigned to its reactive spike region and to a CD4 or CD8 class using the MIRA data. Log10-transformed breadth and depth values were compared by one-way ANOVA with Sidak's multiple comparisons tests. TCRdb holds this immuneACCESS table with in-frame rearrangements only. Some clones are missing; in checked studies, unresolved V genes explain under half, and the rest has no known cause. The DNA gave D and trimming, while V, J and clone size come from that table. This sample lists roughly 93,000 clones; 80% to 90% were detected once. The ten most abundant clones make up around 5.9% of the sample.

Taken from cysteine to phenylalanine, the CDR3 has 13 residues. Only the CDR3 portion is preserved as DNA: 39 bases, with reading frame beginning at the first base. Trimming costs V 2 bases and J 4 bases, and their ends lie 8 bases apart. Reading the germline V gene (reference sequence) gives CDR1 GTSNPN and CDR2 SVGIG. In light of the paper, this sample's time point label describes: baseline before first vaccination. The vaccinee samples were drawn from two UK trials, COV001 and COV002, one of which was a single-blind randomized controlled phase 2/3 trial testing AZD1222 (ChAdOx1 nCoV-19) in healthy adults. For TCRbeta chain sequencing, PBMC samples from trial participants were taken at day 0 and at day 28 after the second dose.

The sample was peripheral blood, taken on day 0 of AZD1222 vaccination. This clonotype originated in an adult in good health. The sequence links TRBV30 to TRBJ2-2, with the D gene call left open. The nucleotide sequence reads TGTGCCTGGAGTACCGTCCTCACCGGGGAGCTGTTTTTT. Its protein product is CAWSTVLTGELFF.